The 26 T cell receptor beta chains below all came from one sample that was sequenced in a study of T cells in Graves' hyperthyroidism and ophthalmopathy. TCR beta CDR3 region amplification was performed from RNA transcripts. With the HTBI primer set, the TCR CDR3 went through a first round of RT-PCR. TCRdb reprocessed the multiplex PCR reads via MiXCR and lists one record per CDR3 protein. The sample includes 530,000 or so distinct CDR3 sequences, 17% seen only once; the top ten take roughly 15%. Sequencing input: blood. These receptors originate from a woman younger than 35 with Graves' ophthalmopathy.

The chain carries TRBV19 and TRBJ2-1; TRBD1 aligns across 8 bases. In germline, CDR1 is LNHDA, CDR2 SQIVND (reference sequence). The V gene end was trimmed by 5 bases and the J gene end by 4 bases; junction bases not matched to a gene: 7. This CDR3 spans 15 amino acids. The CDR3: CASSDTRTGYNEQFF. Here the CDR3 DNA reads TGTGCCAGTAGTGACACTAGGACAGGGTACAATGAGCAGTTCTTC.

This clonotype was recorded many times. The genes are TRBV12-3 or TRBV12-4 and TRBJ2-7; D is undetermined. V lost 8 bases to trimming and J lost 5 bases, with 16 bases between them. The CDR3 consists of 13 residues. The CDR3 sequence is CASGITATDEQYF. CDR3 DNA: TGTGCCAGCGGAATAACGGCGACCGACGAGCAGTACTTC.

This clonotype showed up just a few times. The junction does not match germline at one end; this may be a read error. The rearrangement links TRBV6-2 or TRBV6-3 to TRBJ1-5, with D unclear. This CDR3 is built from 13 residues. Germline V CDR1 and CDR2: MNHEY, SVGEGT. CDR3 DNA sequence: TGTGTCAGCAGTCCTGACGGGGATCAGCCCCAGCATTTT. The encoded protein is CVSSPDGDQPQHF.

The CDR3 DNA follows: TGTGCCAGCAGCGTTAGCAGTAGCGGCTCCTACGAGCAGTACTTC. It translates to CASSVSSSGSYEQYF. The chain links TRBV9 to TRBJ2-7; maybe TRBD2 (6 bases). CDR3 length: 15 amino acids. Per germline, CDR1 SGDLS and CDR2 YYNGEE. The germline V and J ends were trimmed by 2 bases and 0 bases, with 12 bases remaining between them.

V gene TRBV6-1 combines with J gene TRBJ2-7; D is perhaps TRBD2 (5 bases). Germline V lookup: CDR1 MNHNS, CDR2 SASEGT. V dropped 3 bases and J dropped 4 bases, with 16 bases sitting between them. This CDR3 is built from 15 residues. In DNA, the CDR3 is TGTGCCAGCAGTGATCCGTGGACCGGGGAGTACGAGCAGTACTTC. Translated, it gives CASSDPWTGEYEQYF.

This clonotype was found a few times. This chain links TRBV18 with TRBJ1-5; 10 bases are shared with TRBD1. With 6 bases clipped from V and 6 bases from J, the junction kept 11 bases outside the gene matches. Looked up from germline, CDR1 is KGHSH and CDR2 is LQKENI. The CDR3 has 16 amino acids. DNA for the CDR3: TGTGCCAGCTCCCCCGACAGGGGGCCTGTGGTTCAGCCCCAGCATTTT. Its translation is CASSPDRGPVVQPQHF.

The chain combines TRBV6-1 with TRBJ2-1; 9 bases match TRBD1. CDR1 is MNHNS and CDR2 is SASEGT in the germline V gene. The CDR3 extends over 13 amino acids. The V gene end was trimmed by 7 bases and the J gene end by 6 bases; junction bases not matched to a gene: 4. DNA of the CDR3: TGTGCCAGCACTCCGGACAGGGGCAATGAGCAGTTCTTC. Its translation is CASTPDRGNEQFF.

The rearrangement links TRBV7-2 to TRBJ2-5; D is ambiguous. The V and J ends lost 1 base and 1 base respectively, with 13 bases between them. The CDR3 runs 16 residues. CDR1 and CDR2 from the germline V gene are SGHTA and FQGNSA. The CDR3 loop reads CASSLEPSRGQETQYF. CDR3 coding DNA: TGTGCCAGCAGCTTAGAGCCGTCCCGCGGCCAAGAGACCCAGTACTTC. Drawing the rest from reference TRBV7-2 and TRBJ2-5, the complete variable domain is GAGVSQSPSNKVTEKGKDVELRCDPISGHTALYWYRQSLGQGLEFLIYFQGNSAPDKSGLPSDRFSAERTGGSVSTLTIQRTQQEDSAVYLCASSLEPSRGQETQYFGPGTRLLVL.

The CDR3 here is CASSLYGDNSPLHF. CDR3 sequence (DNA): TGTGCCAGCAGTTTATACGGTGATAATTCACCCCTCCACTTT. This chain joins TRBV28 and TRBJ1-6; no reliable D call. Trimming stripped 1 base from V and 5 bases from J, with 6 bases between. Germline CDR1 is MDHEN and CDR2 is SYDVKM. This CDR3 spans 14 amino acids.

This clonotype has ten or more counts. This chain joins TRBV12-3 or TRBV12-4 and TRBJ2-7; TRBD1 is a possible D gene (5 bases). The CDR3 is 14 residues long. Between the trimmed V and J ends, which lost 7 bases and 0 bases, there was a span of 13 bases. CDR3 amino acids: CASNPSGNSYEQYF. The CDR3 bases are TGTGCCAGCAACCCATCAGGGAACTCCTACGAGCAGTACTTC.

The sample holds many counts of this clonotype. CDR3: CASSLIGLVDNEQFF. CDR3 DNA: TGTGCCAGCAGCTTAATCGGGCTAGTCGACAATGAGCAGTTCTTC. The V call is TRBV11-2, the J call TRBJ2-1; no clear D. CDR1 and CDR2 from the germline V gene are SGHAT and FQNNGV. V was clipped by 2 bases and J by 5 bases, with 13 bases between them. There are 15 residues in the CDR3.

This clonotype was counted many times. The chain joins TRBV7-9 to TRBJ1-1; D not certain. The germline CDR1 and CDR2 sequences are SEHNR and FQNEAQ (reference sequence). This CDR3 comprises 14 residues. The V and J ends lost 2 bases and 3 bases respectively, with 10 bases between them. CDR3 coding DNA: TGTGCCAGCAGCTTAAGTAGAGAGGACACTGAAGCTTTCTTT. Amino acids: CASSLSREDTEAFF.

This clonotype was seen repeatedly, ten times or more. This chain links TRBV20-1 with TRBJ2-1; 14 bases fit TRBD2. CDR1 is DFQATT, CDR2 SNEGSKA, per germline (reference sequence). V was pared by 5 bases and J by 7 bases, with 4 bases of the junction left unmatched. The CDR3 sequence is 14 residues long. The CDR3 DNA follows: TGCAGTGCTTTCCGGACTAGCGGGAGGAATGAGCAGTTCTTC. This gives the protein CSAFRTSGRNEQFF.

This clonotype was seen a few times. The genes are TRBV28 and TRBJ1-2, with D possibly being TRBD1 (6 bases). CDR3 length equals 13 residues. Germline V CDR1 and CDR2: MDHEN, SYDVKM. The ends were cut back, 10 bases at V and 7 bases at J, with 19 bases in the middle. In DNA, the CDR3 is TGTGCCACTCTAGACAGGACCTGGGGTGGCTACACCTTC. Protein sequence: CATLDRTWGGYTF.

V usage is TRBV15 and J usage is TRBJ1-1; no clear D gene. The CDR3 consists of 13 residues. CDR1 is LNHNV, CDR2 YYDKDF, per germline (reference sequence). Trimming left V 0 bases short and J 9 bases short, with 11 bases between. Here the CDR3 DNA reads TGTGCCACCAGCAGAGATCGAGATCCTCAAGCTTTCTTT. This translates into CATSRDRDPQAFF.

This clonotype has at least ten counts. The rearrangement joins TRBV20-1 to TRBJ2-3; 7 nucleotides line up with TRBD2. Losses at the gene ends were 7 bases for V and 0 bases for J; bases not matched to a gene: 16. The CDR3 runs to 17 residues. Germline V gives CDR1 DFQATT, CDR2 SNEGSKA (reference sequence). The CDR3 bases are TGCAGTGTCACAAGGATTCGCGCGGGAGATAGCACAGATACGCAGTATTTT. Protein sequence: CSVTRIRAGDSTDTQYF.

The chain has TRBV28 and TRBJ2-7; D not certain. Germline loops: CDR1 MDHEN, CDR2 SYDVKM. Deletions cut 6 bases from V and 4 bases from J, with 13 bases between. This CDR3 spans 13 amino acids. The CDR3 region has the DNA TGTGCCAGCAGCACCGGACCCCTGTACGAGCAGTACTTC. Translation gives CASSTGPLYEQYF.

This clonotype was picked up many times. The chain is built from TRBV7-6 and TRBJ2-2; 10 nucleotides agree with TRBD2. Per germline, CDR1 SGHVS and CDR2 FNYEAQ. There are 14 residues in the CDR3. Losses at the gene ends were 7 bases for V and 5 bases for J; bases not matched to a gene: 4. CDR3 region: CASKREGRTGELFF. DNA of the CDR3: TGTGCCAGCAAGCGGGAGGGTAGGACCGGGGAGCTGTTTTTT.

This clonotype was seen many times. This chain joins TRBV28 and TRBJ2-1; maybe TRBD1 (6 bases). Germline lookup yields CDR1 MDHEN and CDR2 SYDVKM. The CDR3 has 13 amino acids. The germline V and J ends were trimmed by 2 bases and 7 bases, with 9 bases remaining between them. The CDR3 loop reads CASSLGTINEQFF. In nucleotides, the CDR3 is TGTGCCAGCAGTTTAGGGACAATAAATGAGCAGTTCTTC.

Written as DNA, the CDR3 is TGTGCCAGCCCAGACAGCCCTTATACCTACGAGCAGTACTTC. This encodes CASPDSPYTYEQYF. The rearrangement joins TRBV5-4 to TRBJ2-7; D might be TRBD1 (5 bases). Germline lookup yields CDR1 SGHNT and CDR2 YYREEE (reference sequence). The CDR3 extends over 14 amino acids. V lost 7 bases to trimming and J lost 2 bases, with 16 bases between them.

The sample holds a few counts of this clonotype. At one of its ends the junction is not consistent with the germline gene, which may arise from a read error. The chain carries TRBV7-2 and TRBJ2-1; 10 bases match TRBD2. The CDR3 runs 13 residues. Germline V gene sequence: CDR1 SGHTA, CDR2 FQGNSA. This CDR3 is CAGSLEAGGPQFF. CDR3 nucleotide sequence: TGTGCCGGCAGCCTAGAAGCGGGAGGGCCGCAGTTCTTC. Combining the CDR3 with reference TRBV7-2 and TRBJ2-1 gives the whole variable domain GAGVSQSPSNKVTEKGKDVELRCDPISGHTALYWYRQSLGQGLEFLIYFQGNSAPDKSGLPSDRFSAERTGGSVSTLTIQRTQQEDSAVYLCAGSLEAGGPQFFGPGTRLTVL.

This clonotype was seen many times. J is TRBJ2-1 and V is TRBV12-3 or TRBV12-4, with 11 positions matching TRBD1. This CDR3 has 13 residues. With 6 bases clipped from V and 8 bases from J, the junction kept 3 bases outside the gene matches. The CDR3 nucleotides read TGTGCCAGCAGGGACAGGGGGCGTGATGAGCAGTTCTTC. This encodes CASRDRGRDEQFF.

The sample holds a few counts of this clonotype. The V call is TRBV7-9, the J call TRBJ1-4, with D possibly matching TRBD1 (5 bases). V was cut by 6 bases and J by 8 bases, with 16 bases left in between. CDR3 size: 14 residues. Per germline, CDR1 SEHNR and CDR2 FQNEAQ (reference sequence). CDR3 nucleotides: TGTGCCAGCAGGCCCGAAGACAGTAGAGAAAAACTGTTTTTT. Amino acids: CASRPEDSREKLFF.

V usage is TRBV10-3 and J usage is TRBJ1-6, with unresolved D. The germline gives CDR1 ENHRY, CDR2 SYGVKD. The CDR3 consists of 13 residues. The V gene lost 8 bases and the J gene lost 6 bases, with 11 bases spanning the gap. CDR3 sequence: CAIRSDSNSPLHF. The CDR3, as DNA: TGTGCCATCCGGTCCGACTCTAATTCACCCCTCCACTTT.

The genes are TRBV7-8 and TRBJ1-4; D remains ambiguous. The CDR3 is made up of 20 amino acids. Trimming stripped 5 bases from V and 0 bases from J, with 25 bases between. Germline V gene data show CDR1 as SGHVS and CDR2 as FQNEAQ. The CDR3 coding sequence is TGTGCCAGCAGCCCCCAATCGGACGGAAGGAAAGAAGCAACTAATGAAAAACTGTTTTTT. Translating gives CASSPQSDGRKEATNEKLFF.

The chain links TRBV14 to TRBJ1-4; D not resolved. This CDR3 comprises 14 residues. Germline V gives CDR1 SGHDN, CDR2 FVKESK. V gave up 4 bases and J gave up 3 bases, with 9 bases separating them. CDR3 in amino acids: CASSPGISNEKLFF. CDR3 coding DNA: TGTGCCAGCAGCCCGGGGATTTCTAATGAAAAACTGTTTTTT.